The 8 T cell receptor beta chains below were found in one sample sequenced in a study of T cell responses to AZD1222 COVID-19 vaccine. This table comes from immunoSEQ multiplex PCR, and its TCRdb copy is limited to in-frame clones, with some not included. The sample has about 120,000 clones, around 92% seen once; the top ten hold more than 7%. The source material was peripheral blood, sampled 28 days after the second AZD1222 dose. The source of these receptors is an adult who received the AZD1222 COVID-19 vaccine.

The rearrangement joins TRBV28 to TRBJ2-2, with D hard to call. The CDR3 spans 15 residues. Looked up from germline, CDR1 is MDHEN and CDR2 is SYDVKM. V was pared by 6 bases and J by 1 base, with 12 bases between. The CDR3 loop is CASSQAGLNTGELFF. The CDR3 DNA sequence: TGTGCCAGCAGCCAAGCCGGCCTGAACACCGGGGAGCTGTTTTTT. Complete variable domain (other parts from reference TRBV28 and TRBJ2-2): DVKVTQSSRYLVKRTGEKVFLECVQDMDHENMFWYRQDPGLGLRLIYFSYDVKMKEKGDIPEGYSVSREKKERFSLILESASTNQTSMYLCASSQAGLNTGELFFGEGSRLTVL.

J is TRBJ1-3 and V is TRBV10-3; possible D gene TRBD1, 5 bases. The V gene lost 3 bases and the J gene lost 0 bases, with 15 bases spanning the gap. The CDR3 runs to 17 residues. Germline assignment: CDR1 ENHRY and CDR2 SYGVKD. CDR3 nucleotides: TGTGCCATCAGTGAAGGCTCCGGGACGGCCTCTGGAAACACCATATATTTT. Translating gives CAISEGSGTASGNTIYF.

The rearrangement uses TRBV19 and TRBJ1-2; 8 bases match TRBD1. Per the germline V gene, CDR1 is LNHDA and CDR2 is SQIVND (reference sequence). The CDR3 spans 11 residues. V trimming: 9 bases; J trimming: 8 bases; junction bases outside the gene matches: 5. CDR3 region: CASTGGGGYTF. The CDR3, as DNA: TGTGCCAGCACAGGGGGAGGCGGCTACACCTTC.

The CDR3 sequence: CASSQTGVDGELFF. CDR3 in DNA: TGCGCCAGCAGCCAAACAGGGGTTGACGGGGAGCTGTTTTTT. V gene TRBV5-1 combines with J gene TRBJ2-2; 7 bases align to TRBD1. Unmatched junction bases numbered 7, after V lost 4 bases and J lost 7 bases. CDR3 length: 14 residues. Germline-derived CDR1 and CDR2 are SGHRS and YFSETQ.

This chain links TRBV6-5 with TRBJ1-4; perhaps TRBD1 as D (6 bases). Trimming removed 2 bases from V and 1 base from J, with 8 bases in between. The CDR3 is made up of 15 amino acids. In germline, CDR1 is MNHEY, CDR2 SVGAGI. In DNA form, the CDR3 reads TGTGCCAGCAGTTACACCAGGGGAACTAATGAAAAACTGTTTTTT. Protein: CASSYTRGTNEKLFF.

The CDR3 region has the DNA TGTGCCAGCAGCGTAGATGTGGGGACAGGGGAGACCCAGTACTTC. This sequence encodes CASSVDVGTGETQYF. The gene calls are TRBV9 and TRBJ2-5, with 9 nucleotides matching TRBD1. CDR3 size: 15 residues. With 0 bases clipped from V and 5 bases from J, the junction kept 5 bases outside the gene matches. The germline V gene encodes CDR1 SGDLS and CDR2 YYNGEE. The whole variable domain, remainder taken from reference TRBV9 and TRBJ2-5, is DSGVTQTPKHLITATGQRVTLRCSPRSGDLSVYWYQQSLDQGLQFLIQYYNGEERAKGNILERFSAQQFPDLHSELNLSSLELGDSALYFCASSVDVGTGETQYFGPGTRLLVL.

The CDR3 here is CASTSRGSYEQYF. The DNA for the CDR3 is TGTGCCAGCACCTCACGGGGGTCCTACGAGCAGTACTTC. This sequence joins TRBV28 and TRBJ2-7, with D maybe TRBD2 (6 bases). V lost 7 bases to trimming and J lost 1 base, with 11 bases between them. The germline V gene has CDR1 MDHEN and CDR2 SYDVKM. This CDR3 region has 13 residues.

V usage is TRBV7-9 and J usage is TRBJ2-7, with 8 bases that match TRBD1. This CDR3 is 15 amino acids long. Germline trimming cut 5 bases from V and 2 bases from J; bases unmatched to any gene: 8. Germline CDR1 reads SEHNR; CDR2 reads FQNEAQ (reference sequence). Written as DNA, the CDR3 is TGTGCCAGCAGCGCGCGACAGGGGTCTCCCTACGAGCAGTACTTC. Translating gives CASSARQGSPYEQYF. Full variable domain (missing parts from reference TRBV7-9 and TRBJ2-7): DTGVSQNPRHKITKRGQNVTFRCDPISEHNRLYWYRQTLGQGPEFLTYFQNEAQLEKSRLLSDRFSAERPKGSFSTLEIQRTEQGDSAMYLCASSARQGSPYEQYFGPGTRLTVT.